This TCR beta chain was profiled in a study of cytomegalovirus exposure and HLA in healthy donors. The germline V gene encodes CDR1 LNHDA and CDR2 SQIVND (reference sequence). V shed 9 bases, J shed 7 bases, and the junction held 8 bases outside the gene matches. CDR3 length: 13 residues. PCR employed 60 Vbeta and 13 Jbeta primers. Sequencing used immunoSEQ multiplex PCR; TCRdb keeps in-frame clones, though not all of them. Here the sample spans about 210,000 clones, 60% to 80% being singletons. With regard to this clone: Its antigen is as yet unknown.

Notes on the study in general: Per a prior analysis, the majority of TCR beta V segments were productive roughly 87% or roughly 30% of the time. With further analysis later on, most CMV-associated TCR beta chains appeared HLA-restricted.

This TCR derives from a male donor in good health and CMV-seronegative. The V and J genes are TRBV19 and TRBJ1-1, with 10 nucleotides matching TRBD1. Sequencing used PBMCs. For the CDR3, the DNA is TGTGCCAGCTGGGACAGGGGATGGGGTGAAGCTTTCTTT. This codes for CASWDRGWGEAFF. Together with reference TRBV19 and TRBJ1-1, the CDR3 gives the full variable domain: DGGITQSPKYLFRKEGQNVTLSCEQNLNHDAMYWYRQDPGQGLRLIYYSQIVNDFQKGDIAEGYSVSREKKESFPLTVTSAQKNPTAFYLCASWDRGWGEAFFGQGTRLTVV.